The clone carrying this TCR beta chain was picked up a small number of times. The antigen is undetermined. This specimen belongs to a study of cytomegalovirus exposure and HLA in healthy donors. This CDR3 has 15 amino acids. Germline V gene lookup returns CDR1 SGHNT and CDR2 YYREEE (reference sequence). Between the trimmed V and J ends, which lost 5 bases and 3 bases, there was a span of 14 bases. The study ran its PCR with 60 Vbeta and 13 Jbeta primers. Produced via immunoSEQ multiplex PCR; TCRdb's table is partial and in-frame only. The sample contains about 190,000 clones, just under 80% of which appear only once. Everyone who donated was a healthy bone marrow donor. Overall study findings and caveats: A few chains linked to CMV were shown in vitro to be specific for CMV antigens.

The chain joins TRBV5-4 to TRBJ1-4; perhaps TRBD1 as D (5 bases). The sequence derives from a woman aged 30 to 39 in good health and CMV-seropositive. Sequencing was performed on PBMCs. Here the CDR3 reads CASSWWGGANEKLFF. CDR3 nucleotide sequence: TGTGCCAGCAGTTGGTGGGGGGGAGCTAATGAAAAACTGTTTTTT.